This T cell receptor beta chain was sequenced for a study of patients and donors after allogeneic stem cell transplantation. The CDR3 sequence is 14 residues long. Germline CDR1 is LGHNA and CDR2 is YSLEER. With 1 base clipped from V and 6 bases from J, the junction kept 2 bases outside the gene matches. MiXCR, run by TCRdb on the RT-PCR reads, gives a single entry per CDR3 protein. The sample holds roughly 140,000 distinct CDR3 sequences, about a third seen once. The receptor was isolated from a human donor who was either an allogeneic HSCT recipient or a stem cell or donor lymphocyte infusion donor (not recorded which). It is not recorded whose cells these are; they may come from a transplant donor. Sequenced: blood, either unsorted or a sorted T cell fraction (not recorded which). The V call is TRBV4-3, the J call TRBJ2-2, with 7 bases fitting TRBD2. The CDR3 sequence is CASSQVRGAGELFF. The CDR3 DNA is TGCGCCAGCAGCCAAGTACGGGGGGCCGGGGAGCTGTTTTTT.